Listed below are T cell receptor beta chains from one sample, sequenced in a study of blood T cell repertoires in COVID-19. Clones were read by immunoSEQ multiplex PCR, and TCRdb kept only the in-frame ones, dropping some. The sample gives tens of thousands of clones, less than 80% of which show up once; around a quarter is in the top ten. The sequencing input was peripheral blood. The receptors were gathered from a man aged 55 to 70 with active or convalescent COVID-19. The CDR3 runs from the conserved cysteine through the conserved F or W.

V | CDR3
TRBV30 | CAWIRQGKMGELFF
TRBV30 | CAWSPPPTGRSEAFF
TRBV19 | CASRQGFNQPQHF
TRBV7-3 | CASSFDRGYEQYF
TRBV11-3 | CASSFGQGGLNEQFF
TRBV11-2 | CASSLGRTGRFYEQYF
TRBV7-3 | CASSNSGSDTQYF
TRBV6-2/TRBV6-3 | CASSGTRSIADTQYF
TRBV2 | CAGQDHHNSPLHF
TRBV4-1 | CASSQVPLASDTQYF
TRBV7-9 | CASSSDSSYNEQFF
TRBV7-3 | CASSSEGADTQYF
TRBV18 | CASSPSVTRGDTQYF
TRBV12-3/TRBV12-4 | CASTLGGELFF
TRBV5-1 | CASSYGTGVGTQYF
TRBV10-3 | CAIRQGGDQPQHF
TRBV28 | CASSSPSGASGYEQYF
TRBV7-3 | CASSESGDSYNEQFF
TRBV5-1 | CASSLAGGRETQYF
TRBV18 | CASSPPSYEQYF
TRBV6-5 | CASSYAGGHEQYF
TRBV3-1/TRBV3-2 | CASGWAGSNQPQHF
TRBV25-1 | CASLGPGDTEAFF
TRBV5-6 | CASSLASGAYNEQFF
TRBV12-2 | CAPGNEKLFF
TRBV7-3 | CASSPLGGSGTDTQYF
TRBV7-9 | CASSLGDRDHEKLFF
TRBV14 | CASSQSGLAGRSYEQYF
TRBV5-1 | CASSQDGGFTDTQYF
TRBV5-6 | CASSFSTGPYQPQHF
TRBV19 | CASSRSGYYEQYF
TRBV28 | CASSYDPQAGTAYEQYF
TRBV7-2 | CASSLYTAQYF
TRBV7-3 | CASSSVSGYGYTF
TRBV6-5 | CASSYSGPGNTIYF
TRBV5-1 | CASSLKLDTEAFF
TRBV11-2 | CASSLMRGSSYEQYF
TRBV4-3 | CASSQYPFGRQSVPSGANVLTF
TRBV18 | CASSPPNRGLAYGYTF
TRBV19 | CASSTDRDLNGYTF
TRBV7-9 | CASSPTTSGSYEQYF
TRBV2 | CASSAGYEQYF
TRBV19 | CASSSPGTGVQPQHF
TRBV19 | CATRTSGMDTQYF
TRBV18 | CASSLTSTNEQFF
TRBV4-1 | CASSQGQGLTEAFF
TRBV19 | CASSERQSSYEQYF
TRBV1 | CTSSQPEANYGYTF
TRBV4-1 | CASSQDRGGKDSPLHF
TRBV15 | CATSRESGEQYF
TRBV27 | CATSLRGANGYTF
TRBV6-6 | CASSAADSNQPQHF
TRBV9 | CASSVTSGGALDTQYF
TRBV7-9 | CASSLTGGSQPQHF
TRBV21-1 | CASSTKGQGIDEQYF
TRBV6-1 | CASSEDWTGSEQYF
TRBV24-1 | CATSDPGQGDYGYTF
TRBV29-1 | CSVAGDRGTDTQYF